Below are 15 T cell receptor beta chains sequenced from a single sample in a study of blood T cell repertoires in COVID-19. Assay used: immunoSEQ multiplex PCR; TCRdb lists only in-frame clones, some missing. The sample holds 60,000 to 85,000 clones, around four fifths seen once. Sample: peripheral blood. These receptors were obtained from a man aged 65 to 85 with acute or convalescent COVID-19.

V and J are TRBV19 and TRBJ1-1; TRBD1 agrees at 9 bases. The CDR3 sequence is 15 residues long. Germline-derived CDR1 and CDR2 are LNHDA and SQIVND (reference sequence). V shed 5 bases, J shed 5 bases, and the junction held 9 bases outside the gene matches. The CDR3 region has the DNA TGTGCCAGTAGTGGAGGACAGGGGCATCGGACTGAAGCTTTCTTT. Translation: CASSGGQGHRTEAFF. The full variable domain, rest sourced from reference TRBV19 and TRBJ1-1, is DGGITQSPKYLFRKEGQNVTLSCEQNLNHDAMYWYRQDPGQGLRLIYYSQIVNDFQKGDIAEGYSVSREKKESFPLTVTSAQKNPTAFYLCASSGGQGHRTEAFFGQGTRLTVV.

J is TRBJ1-5 and V is TRBV7-8; possibly TRBD1 for D (5 bases). The CDR3 totals 16 residues. Looked up from germline, CDR1 is SGHVS and CDR2 is FQNEAQ. V dropped 5 bases and J dropped 4 bases, with 18 bases sitting between them. The CDR3 protein is CASSTTSRVGNQPQHF. In DNA, the CDR3 is TGTGCCAGCAGCACAACCTCCAGGGTAGGGAATCAGCCCCAGCATTTT. The full variable domain, in which reference TRBV7-8 and TRBJ1-5 provide the parts outside the CDR3, is GAGVSQSPRYKVAKRGQDVALRCDPISGHVSLFWYQQALGQGPEFLTYFQNEAQLDKSGLPSDRFFAERPEGSVSTLKIQRTQQEDSAVYLCASSTTSRVGNQPQHFGDGTRLSIL.

The V call is TRBV5-4, the J call TRBJ1-1, with 8 bases aligning to TRBD1. J was trimmed by 0 bases and V by 4 bases; bases with no gene match: 5. The CDR3 has 15 amino acids. Looked up from germline, CDR1 is SGHNT and CDR2 is YYREEE (reference sequence). In DNA, the CDR3 is TGTGCCAGCAGCCCACGGACAGGGCTGAACACTGAAGCTTTCTTT. Translation: CASSPRTGLNTEAFF.

This chain joins TRBV29-1 and TRBJ1-2, with D unclear. Trimming removed 1 base at V and 2 bases at J, with 11 bases between. The CDR3 is 14 residues long. CDR1 and CDR2 from the germline V gene are SQVTM and ANQGSEA. CDR3 in amino acids: CSVEGGGGNYGYTF. As DNA, the CDR3 is TGCAGCGTTGAAGGTGGAGGCGGGAACTATGGCTACACCTTC.

The chain employs TRBV20-1 and TRBJ1-5; 9 nucleotides agree with TRBD1. The germline V gene encodes CDR1 DFQATT and CDR2 SNEGSKA (reference sequence). Trimming cost V 3 bases and J 7 bases; bases outside gene matches: 4. The CDR3 runs 13 residues. CDR3 amino acids: CSASEGQGQPQHF. In nucleotides, the CDR3 is TGCAGTGCTAGTGAGGGACAGGGACAGCCCCAGCATTTT.

This chain links TRBV6-1 with TRBJ2-3, with a tentative D call TRBD1 (5 bases). The CDR3 length is 15 residues. CDR1 and CDR2 from the germline V gene are MNHNS and SASEGT. Trimming cost V 1 base and J 5 bases, with 13 bases left between them. The CDR3 reads CASSEGRGRGDTQYF. The CDR3 nucleotides are TGTGCCAGCAGTGAAGGTAGGGGCCGAGGAGATACGCAGTATTTT.

The J gene is TRBJ2-1, the V gene TRBV6-6; maybe TRBD2 (6 bases). CDR1 MNHNY and CDR2 SVGAGI come from the germline V gene (reference sequence). The CDR3 totals 15 residues. The V and J ends lost 7 bases and 6 bases respectively, with 19 bases between them. The CDR3 DNA is TGTGCCAGCACCCCCGGGGGACTGGGGGGCAATGAGCAGTTCTTC. Its protein product is CASTPGGLGGNEQFF.

The CDR3 bases are TGTGCCAGCTCGCGTCTCCCAATTGGGACAGACCAAAGGAACACCATATATTTT. Translating gives CASSRLPIGTDQRNTIYF. The chain joins TRBV18 to TRBJ1-3, with 7 positions matching TRBD1. The CDR3 has 18 amino acids. The V and J ends lost 6 bases and 7 bases, in that order; junction bases with no gene match: 21. Germline loops: CDR1 KGHSH, CDR2 LQKENI.

The CDR3 here is CASSQGASGRFSETQYF. The CDR3 DNA reads as TGTGCCAGCAGCCAAGGTGCGAGCGGGAGGTTCTCCGAGACCCAGTACTTC. The genes are TRBV3-1 (or the pseudogene TRBV3-2) and TRBJ2-5; 9 bases align to TRBD2. V gave up 1 base and J gave up 5 bases; unmatched junction bases: 11. This CDR3 spans 17 amino acids. Germline assignment: CDR1 LGHDT and CDR2 YNNKEL (reference sequence).

This clone appeared a few times. Other DNA sequences within the sample encode an identical CDR3. The chain's CDR3 is CASSPYRDSSYEQYF. The CDR3 bases are TGTGCCAGCTCACCCTACCGGGACAGTTCCTACGAGCAGTACTTC. The chain is built from TRBV18 and TRBJ2-7, with TRBD1 identical over 7 bases. The V and J ends lost 3 bases and 1 base, in that order; junction bases with no gene match: 6. The CDR3 totals 15 residues. Germline values: CDR1 KGHSH, CDR2 LQKENI.

This rearrangement joins TRBV6-6 to TRBJ1-1; D gene uncertain. The CDR3 is made up of 13 amino acids. The germline V gene encodes CDR1 MNHNY and CDR2 SVGAGI (reference sequence). Trimming left V 2 bases short and J 1 base short, with 5 bases between. CDR3 sequence reads: CASSYGKNTEAFF. DNA of the CDR3: TGTGCCAGCAGTTACGGCAAGAACACTGAAGCTTTCTTT.

This rearrangement joins TRBV27 to TRBJ2-2, with 7 bases identical to TRBD1. Losses at the gene ends were 6 bases for V and 5 bases for J; bases not matched to a gene: 9. This CDR3 is 15 amino acids long. Germline V gene lookup returns CDR1 MNHEY and CDR2 SMNVEV (reference sequence). In DNA form, the CDR3 reads TGTGCCAGCAGCCGACAGGGTTCGTGGACCGGGGAGCTGTTTTTT. Amino acids: CASSRQGSWTGELFF.

The chain employs TRBV28 and TRBJ2-1, with TRBD1 matching over 7 bases. CDR3 size: 14 residues. The germline CDR1 and CDR2 sequences are MDHEN and SYDVKM. Losses at the gene ends were 7 bases for V and 2 bases for J; bases not matched to a gene: 5. In DNA, the CDR3 is TGTGCCAGCAAGACAGGGTTTGCCTACAATGAGCAGTTCTTC. Protein product: CASKTGFAYNEQFF.

The chain has TRBV5-1 and TRBJ2-7; 8 bases map to TRBD1. The V gene's germline CDR1 is SGHRS and CDR2 YFSETQ. V was pared by 3 bases and J by 0 bases, with 5 bases of the junction left unmatched. The CDR3 runs to 15 residues. The CDR3 spells CASSWRTGSSYEQYF. CDR3 bases: TGCGCCAGCAGCTGGAGGACAGGGAGCTCCTACGAGCAGTACTTC. The entire variable domain, with the rest obtained from reference TRBV5-1 and TRBJ2-7, is as follows: KAGVTQTPRYLIKTRGQQVTLSCSPISGHRSVSWYQQTPGQGLQFLFEYFSETQRNKGNFPGRFSGRQFSNSRSEMNVSTLELGDSALYLCASSWRTGSSYEQYFGPGTRLTVT.

V gene TRBV6-5 combines with J gene TRBJ2-1, with a tentative D call TRBD2 (6 bases). Trimming removed 4 bases from V and 2 bases from J, with 12 bases in between. The CDR3 has 15 amino acids. Germline values: CDR1 MNHEY, CDR2 SVGAGI. CDR3 nucleotides: TGTGCCAGCAGTTCCATAGCGGAGACCTACAATGAGCAGTTCTTC. Protein product: CASSSIAETYNEQFF.